This T cell receptor beta chain was profiled in a study of shared clonotypes between healthy human individuals. Sequencing used immunoSEQ multiplex PCR; TCRdb keeps in-frame clones, though not all of them. The sample has a few hundred thousand clones, more than 95% seen once. Germline values: CDR1 MNHEY, CDR2 SVGAGI. The CDR3 runs 16 residues. The V and J ends lost 0 bases and 4 bases respectively, with 15 bases between them. This clone appeared a few times. The receptor was derived from a woman younger than 45 in good health. Sequencing was carried out using naive CD4+ T cells sorted from blood. The subset is: CD45RA+ positively selected. V and J are TRBV6-5 and TRBJ1-1, with D hard to call. CDR3 in DNA: TGTGCCAGCAGTTACTCGTCGGCGCGAGCGGGCACTGAAGCTTTCTTT. This gives the protein CASSYSSARAGTEAFF.